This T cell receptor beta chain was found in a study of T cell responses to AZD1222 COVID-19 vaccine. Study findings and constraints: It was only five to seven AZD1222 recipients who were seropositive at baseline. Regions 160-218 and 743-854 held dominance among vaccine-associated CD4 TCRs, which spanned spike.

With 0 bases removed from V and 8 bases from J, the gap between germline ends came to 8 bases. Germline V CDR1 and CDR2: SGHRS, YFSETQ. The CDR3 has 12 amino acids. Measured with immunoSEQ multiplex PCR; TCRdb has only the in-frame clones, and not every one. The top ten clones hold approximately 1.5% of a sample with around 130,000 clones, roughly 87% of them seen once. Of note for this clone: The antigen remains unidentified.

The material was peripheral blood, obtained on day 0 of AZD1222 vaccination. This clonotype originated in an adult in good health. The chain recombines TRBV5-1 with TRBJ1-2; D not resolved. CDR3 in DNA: TGCGCCAGCAGCTTGGAAACGAGCGGCTACACCTTC. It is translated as CASSLETSGYTF.